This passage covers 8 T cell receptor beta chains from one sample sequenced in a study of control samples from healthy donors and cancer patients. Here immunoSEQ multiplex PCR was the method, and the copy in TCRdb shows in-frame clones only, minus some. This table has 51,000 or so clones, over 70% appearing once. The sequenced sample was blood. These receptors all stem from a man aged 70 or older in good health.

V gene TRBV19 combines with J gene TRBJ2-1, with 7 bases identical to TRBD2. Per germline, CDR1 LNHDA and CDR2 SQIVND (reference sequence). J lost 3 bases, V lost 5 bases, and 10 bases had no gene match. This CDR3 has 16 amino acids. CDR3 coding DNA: TGTGCCAGTAGTTTTCGGACTAGTTTGGGCTACAATGAGCAGTTCTTC. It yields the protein CASSFRTSLGYNEQFF.

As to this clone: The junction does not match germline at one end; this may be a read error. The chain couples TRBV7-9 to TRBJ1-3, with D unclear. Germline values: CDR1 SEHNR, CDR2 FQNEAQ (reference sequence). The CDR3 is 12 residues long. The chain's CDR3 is CASSLSLAGKDF. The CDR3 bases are TGTGCCAGCAGCTTAAGTCTCGCAGGAAAGGATTTT.

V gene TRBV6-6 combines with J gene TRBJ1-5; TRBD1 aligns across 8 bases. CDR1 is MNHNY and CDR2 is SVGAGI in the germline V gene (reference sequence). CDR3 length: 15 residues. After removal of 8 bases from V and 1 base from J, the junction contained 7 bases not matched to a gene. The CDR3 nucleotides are TGTGCCAGCCGACAGGGGATCGAAAGCAATCAGCCCCAGCATTTT. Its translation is CASRQGIESNQPQHF.

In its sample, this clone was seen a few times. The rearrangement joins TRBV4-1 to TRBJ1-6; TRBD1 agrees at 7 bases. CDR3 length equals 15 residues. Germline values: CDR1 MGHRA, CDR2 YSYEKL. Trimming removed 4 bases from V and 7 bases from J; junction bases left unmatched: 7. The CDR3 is CASSPRGQPNSPLHF. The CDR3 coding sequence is TGCGCCAGCAGCCCCCGGGGACAGCCAAATTCACCCCTCCACTTT.

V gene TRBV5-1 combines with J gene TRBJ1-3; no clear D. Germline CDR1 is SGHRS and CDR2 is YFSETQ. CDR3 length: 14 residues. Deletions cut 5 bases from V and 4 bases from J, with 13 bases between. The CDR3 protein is CASRLDSVGNTIYF. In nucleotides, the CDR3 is TGCGCCAGCAGACTGGACTCAGTCGGAAACACCATATATTTT.

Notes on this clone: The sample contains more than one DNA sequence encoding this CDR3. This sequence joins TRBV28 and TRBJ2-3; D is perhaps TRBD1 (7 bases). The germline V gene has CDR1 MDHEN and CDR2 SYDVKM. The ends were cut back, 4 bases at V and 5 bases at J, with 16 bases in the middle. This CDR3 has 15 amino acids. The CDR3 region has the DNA TGTGCCAGCAGTTACCCTCGACAGGGAGGAGATACGCAGTATTTT. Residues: CASSYPRQGGDTQYF.

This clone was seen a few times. The CDR3 DNA reads as TGTGCCAGCAGCCATGGACGCAGTAGGGGGAGGTTTACGGAGACCCAGTACTTC. It yields the protein CASSHGRSRGRFTETQYF. This chain joins TRBV3-1 (or the pseudogene TRBV3-2) and TRBJ2-5; D may correspond to TRBD1 or TRBD2 (6 bases each). Trimming took 3 bases from V and 5 from J, leaving 25 bases between them. Germline V lookup: CDR1 LGHDT, CDR2 YNNKEL (reference sequence). The CDR3 extends over 18 amino acids.

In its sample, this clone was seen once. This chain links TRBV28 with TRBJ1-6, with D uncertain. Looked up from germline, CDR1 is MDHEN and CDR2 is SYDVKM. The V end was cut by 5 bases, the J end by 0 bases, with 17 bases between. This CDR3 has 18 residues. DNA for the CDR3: TGTGCCAGCAGTGGCGGGTTACTTTCGGGCTCCTATAATTCACCCCTCCACTTT. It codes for CASSGGLLSGSYNSPLHF.